The T cell receptor (beta chain) described here comes from a study of lymphopenia after photon versus proton radiotherapy. Regarding the study as a whole: Proton therapy kept repertoires fairly stable, unlike photons, which gained effector/memory cells. Only patients who died were analyzed for survival; proton advantage is unproven. Larger post-nadir TCR diversity loss correlated inversely with survival in deceased patients.

Trimming removed 5 bases at V and 0 bases at J, with 16 bases between. Germline CDR1 is MDHEN and CDR2 is SYDVKM. This CDR3 contains 16 residues. Concerning this clone: Antigen unknown.

Repertoires were generated with immunoSEQ multiplex PCR, while TCRdb's copy carries only in-frame clones and drops some. The sample consists of 89,000 or so clones, around 83% of them appearing once. The chain uses TRBV28 and TRBJ1-1; the D is unclear. Sample: peripheral blood, taken from a patient treated with proton-based radiotherapy. This TCR derives from a man aged 55-75 years with pancreatic cancer. CDR3 sequence: CASSTYPAAVNTEAFF. In DNA, the CDR3 is TGTGCCAGCAGTACCTACCCTGCGGCGGTGAACACTGAAGCTTTCTTT.